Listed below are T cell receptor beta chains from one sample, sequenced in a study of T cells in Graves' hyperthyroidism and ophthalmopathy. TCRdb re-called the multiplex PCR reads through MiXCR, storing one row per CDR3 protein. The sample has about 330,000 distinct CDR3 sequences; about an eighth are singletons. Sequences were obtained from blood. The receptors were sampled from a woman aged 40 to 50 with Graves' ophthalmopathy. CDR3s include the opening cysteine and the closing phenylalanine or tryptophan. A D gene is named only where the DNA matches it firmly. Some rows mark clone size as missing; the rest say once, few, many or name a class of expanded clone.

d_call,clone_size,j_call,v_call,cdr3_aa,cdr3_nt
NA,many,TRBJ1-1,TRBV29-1,CSVDNIGRNTEAFF,TGCAGCGTTGATAACATAGGGCGGAACACTGAAGCTTTCTTT
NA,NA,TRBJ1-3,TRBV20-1,CSASGQRGNTIYF,TGCAGTGCTTCCGGACAGCGGGGAAACACCATATATTTT
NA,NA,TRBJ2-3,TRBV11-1,CASSGWLSSTDTQYF,TGTGCCAGCAGCGGATGGCTTTCAAGCACAGATACGCAGTATTTT
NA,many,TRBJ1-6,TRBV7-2,CASSLGLGSSYNSPLHF,TGTGCCAGCAGCTTGGGACTCGGTAGCTCCTATAATTCACCCCTCCACTTT
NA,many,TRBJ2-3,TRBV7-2,CASSPWTDTSTDTQYF,TGTGCCAGCAGCCCCTGGACGGACACTAGCACAGATACGCAGTATTTT
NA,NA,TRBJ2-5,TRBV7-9,CASSFDSSRVDF,TGTGCCAGCAGCTTCGATTCAAGCAGGGTGGACTTC
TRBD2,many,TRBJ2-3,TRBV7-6,CASSLRAGAKPDTQYF,TGTGCCAGCAGTTTGAGGGCGGGAGCCAAACCGGATACGCAGTATTTT
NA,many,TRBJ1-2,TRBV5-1,CASSLNGGYTF,TGCGCCAGCAGCTTGAATGGCGGCTACACCTTC
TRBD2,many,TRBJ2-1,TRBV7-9,CASSPSGQEWVQFF,TGTGCCAGCAGCCCTAGCGGCCAAGAGTGGGTGCAGTTCTTC
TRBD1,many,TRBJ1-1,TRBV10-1,CASTDDRGTEAFF,TGCGCCAGCACTGACGACAGGGGCACTGAAGCTTTCTTT
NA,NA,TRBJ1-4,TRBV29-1,CSVEKDEKLFF,TGCAGCGTTGAAAAGGACGAAAAACTGTTTTTT
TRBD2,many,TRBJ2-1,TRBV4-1,CASSQAGGGGLNEQFF,TGCGCCAGCAGCCAAGCGGGGGGGGGCGGTCTTAATGAGCAGTTCTTC
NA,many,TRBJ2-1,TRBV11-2,CASSLGPGRPEQFF,TGTGCCAGCAGCTTAGGTCCGGGGCGGCCAGAGCAGTTCTTC
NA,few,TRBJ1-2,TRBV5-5,CASSPTANTADYGYTF,TGTGCCAGCAGCCCCACAGCGAACACTGCTGACTATGGCTACACCTTC
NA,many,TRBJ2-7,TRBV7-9,CASSFGRTTYEQYF,TGTGCCAGCAGCTTTGGTAGGACTACCTACGAGCAGTACTTC
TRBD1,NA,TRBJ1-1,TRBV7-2,CASSLVGTGGEIEAFF,TGTGCCAGCAGCTTAGTTGGGACAGGGGGGGAAATTGAAGCTTTCTTT
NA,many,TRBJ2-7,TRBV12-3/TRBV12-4,CASSFQTGPYEQYF,TGTGCCAGCAGTTTCCAGACGGGACCCTACGAGCAGTACTTC
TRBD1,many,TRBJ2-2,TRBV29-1,CSVGTGDNTGELFF,TGCAGCGTTGGGACAGGGGATAACACCGGGGAGCTGTTTTTT
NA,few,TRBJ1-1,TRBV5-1,CASSLASVRGTEAFF,TGCGCCAGCAGCTTGGCAAGTGTCAGGGGCACTGAAGCTTTCTTT
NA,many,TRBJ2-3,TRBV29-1,CSVGRTSTDTQYF,TGCAGCGTGGGACGGACTAGCACAGATACGCAGTATTTT
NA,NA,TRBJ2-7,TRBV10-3,CAIKELPGVGEQYF,TGTGCCATCAAGGAGTTACCGGGAGTGGGAGAGCAGTACTTC
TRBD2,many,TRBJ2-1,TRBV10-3,CAIMTSGSYEQFF,TGTGCCATCATGACTAGCGGGAGTTATGAGCAGTTCTTC
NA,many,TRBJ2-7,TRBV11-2,CASSPLTPSYEQYF,TGTGCCAGCAGCCCGCTTACTCCCTCCTACGAGCAGTACTTC
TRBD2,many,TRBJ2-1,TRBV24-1,CATSDLSSGVSSYNEQFF,TGTGCCACCAGTGATTTGTCCAGCGGGGTTAGCTCCTACAATGAGCAGTTCTTC
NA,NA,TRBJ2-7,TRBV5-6,CASSEPGRVSYEQYF,TGTGCCAGCAGCGAACCGGGCAGGGTGTCCTACGAGCAGTACTTC
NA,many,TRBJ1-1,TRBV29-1,CSAGAGANTEAFF,TGCAGCGCCGGGGCGGGGGCGAACACTGAAGCTTTCTTT
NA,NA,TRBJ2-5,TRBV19,CATRDRAAGETQYF,TGTGCCACCAGAGACAGGGCAGCGGGGGAGACCCAGTACTTC
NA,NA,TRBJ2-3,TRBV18,CASSPTRAQRRADTQYF,TGTGCCAGCTCACCAACAAGGGCCCAGAGAAGGGCAGATACGCAGTATTTT
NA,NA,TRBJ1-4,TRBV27,CASSRFSPTTTNEKLFF,TGTGCCAGCAGTCGGTTTTCCCCCACAACAACTAATGAAAAACTGTTTTTT
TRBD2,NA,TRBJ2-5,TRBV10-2,CASGTSGGAGGTQYF,TGCGCCAGCGGGACTAGCGGGGGGGCGGGTGGGACCCAGTACTTC
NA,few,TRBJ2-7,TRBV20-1,CSAIIQDKLTYEQYF,TGCAGTGCAATTATACAGGATAAGCTAACCTACGAGCAGTACTTC
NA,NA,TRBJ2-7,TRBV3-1,CASSQGHEQYF,TGTGCCAGCAGCCAGGGCCACGAGCAGTACTTC
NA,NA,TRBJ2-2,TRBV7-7,CASTTGDSNTGELFF,TGTGCTAGCACAACAGGGGACTCGAACACCGGGGAGCTGTTTTTT
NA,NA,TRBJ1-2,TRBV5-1,CTSSLLPNYGYTF,TGCACCAGCAGCTTGTTGCCTAACTATGGCTACACCTTC
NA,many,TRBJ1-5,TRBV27,CASSLAYREGNQPQHF,TGTGCCAGCAGTTTAGCGTATCGGGAGGGCAATCAGCCCCAGCATTTT
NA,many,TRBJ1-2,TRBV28,CASSLWQGYGYTF,TGTGCCAGCAGTTTATGGCAGGGCTATGGCTACACCTTC
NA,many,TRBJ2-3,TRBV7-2,CASSLAWDSDTQYF,TGTGCCAGCAGCTTAGCCTGGGATTCAGATACGCAGTATTTT
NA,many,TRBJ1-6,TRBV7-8,CASSSPRRQYNSPLHF,TGTGCCAGCAGCTCACCCCGCCGGCAGTATAATTCACCCCTCCACTTT
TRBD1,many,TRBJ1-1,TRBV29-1,CSVDRDRGNTEAFF,TGCAGCGTTGACCGGGACAGGGGGAACACTGAAGCTTTCTTT
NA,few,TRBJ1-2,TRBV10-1,CASSELPDYGYTF,TGCGCCAGCAGTGAGTTACCGGACTATGGCTACACCTTC
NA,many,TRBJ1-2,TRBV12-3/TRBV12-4,CASSPGTGISGYTF,TGTGCCAGCAGCCCCGGGACGGGCATTTCGGGCTACACCTTC
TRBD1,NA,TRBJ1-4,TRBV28,CASSSRDSGNEKLFF,TGTGCCAGCAGTAGCCGGGACAGCGGAAATGAAAAACTGTTTTTT
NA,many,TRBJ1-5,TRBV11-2,CASSLAVGQPQHF,TGTGCCAGCAGCTTGGCGGTTGGACAGCCCCAGCATTTT
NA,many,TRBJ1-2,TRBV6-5,CASSYSKDRGGYTF,TGTGCCAGCAGTTACTCTAAGGACAGAGGTGGCTACACCTTC
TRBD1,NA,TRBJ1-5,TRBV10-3,CAISEGQGVSNQPQHF,TGTGCCATCAGTGAGGGGCAGGGGGTAAGCAATCAGCCCCAGCATTTT
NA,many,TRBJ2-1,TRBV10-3,CAISEREMAYNEQFF,TGTGCCATCAGTGAGAGAGAGATGGCCTACAATGAGCAGTTCTTC
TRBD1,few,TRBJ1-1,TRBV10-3,CAISGQGGMNTEAFF,TGTGCCATCAGTGGTCAGGGGGGGATGAACACTGAAGCTTTCTTT
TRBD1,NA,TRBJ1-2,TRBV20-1,CSARDRRGLLGYTF,TGCAGTGCTAGAGATAGAAGGGGGCTCCTCGGCTACACCTTC
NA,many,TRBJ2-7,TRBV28,CASTPPPPYGVYEQYF,TGTGCCAGCACCCCCCCCCCCCCTTACGGGGTCTACGAGCAGTACTTC
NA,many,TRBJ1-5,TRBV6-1,CASRTGAGQPQHF,TGTGCCAGCAGGACGGGGGCCGGTCAGCCCCAGCATTTT
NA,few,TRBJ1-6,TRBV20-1,CSARDFGTNSPLHF,TGCAGTGCTAGAGATTTCGGGACAAATTCACCCCTCCACTTT